Included here is one TCR beta chain sequence, with context. What it binds is unknown. This table comes from immunoSEQ multiplex PCR, and its TCRdb copy is limited to in-frame clones, with some not included. This sample has more than 90,000 clones, with 70% to 90% found just once. The data were obtained in a study of cytomegalovirus exposure and HLA in healthy donors. Study-level results: In the approximately 130 validation repertoires, a later analysis found that first-cohort TCR clusters tended to co-occur. As confirmed in vitro, a few CMV-associated chains were specific for CMV antigens.

Trimming at V came to 8 bases and at J to 1 base, leaving 15 bases not matched to a gene. The CDR3 spans 18 residues. Germline lookup yields CDR1 SQVTM and CDR2 ANQGSEA. This chain connects TRBV29-1 to TRBJ2-5; TRBD2 agrees at 14 bases. Material for sequencing was PBMCs. The TCR sequence derives from a man aged 18-30 years in good health and CMV-seropositive. The CDR3 reads CSHLGLAGEPPFQETQYF. CDR3 DNA sequence: TGCAGCCACCTGGGACTAGCGGGGGAGCCTCCTTTCCAAGAGACCCAGTACTTC.